The entry that follows covers one T cell receptor beta chain sequence. Its antigen is still unknown. No much larger clonotype is one base removed from it; base qualities were not supplied. Synthetic TCR analog templates were spiked into each PCR to estimate absolute template abundance from read counts. The immunoSEQ assay was used to amplify TCRbeta CDR3 regions from genomic DNA with bias-controlled V and J gene primers. Sequencing of rearranged TCRbeta segments was performed at approximately 20X coverage. From the authors' description of their analysis: Sequencing errors were corrected by clustering and CDR3s were annotated against IMGT to assign V, D and J genes. Downstream analyses used only productive TCRbeta rearrangements and left out out-of-frame or stop-codon sequences. Clonality was computed as one minus Shannon entropy normalized by the log of the number of unique productive sequences. Clones differing between time points or between blood and tumor were identified using Fisher's exact test with Benjamini-Hochberg correction, with an adjusted p below 0.01 applied as the threshold. Not all clones reach the TCRdb copy of this immuneACCESS table, which keeps in-frame sequences only. Checked studies attribute under half of the gap to unresolved V genes and leave the rest unexplained. The D gene and trimming were derived from the DNA, and the V and J assignments and clone size from that table. The sample includes 48,000 or so clones, with around 87% observed a single time. The ten largest make up 10% of the sample.

Unmatched junction bases come to 6, with V trimmed by 4 bases and J by 6 bases. CDR1 is given as SEHNR and CDR2 as FQNEAQ, both from the germline V gene (reference sequence). Measured from the cysteine to the phenylalanine, the CDR3 is 14 residues long. Only CDR3 DNA is held: 42 bases, read in frame from base 1. Interpreted using the paper, the time point label stands for: peripheral blood 6 weeks after treatment start. A total of around 30 patients with locally advanced or metastatic urothelial carcinoma, treated at Memorial Sloan Kettering on a trial protocol, made up the cohort. Peripheral blood mononuclear cells were collected pretreatment and during treatment, with between 1 and 8 total time points per patient. The Qiagen DNeasy Blood extraction kit was used to purify genomic DNA from total PBMCs and tumor samples. Collected pretreatment and during treatment, PBMCs were isolated and stored as previously described.

The sample belongs to a study of PD-L1 blockade in urothelial cancer listed by TCRdb under 2017. General notes on the study: All patients started therapy around 2014 and received atezolizumab 1,200 mg intravenously every 3 weeks. Roughly ten patients achieved durable clinical benefit and around 19 did not. Pretreatment tumor samples and matched peripheral blood, collected serially before and after atezolizumab treatment, underwent TCR sequencing. Durable clinical benefit was defined as a progression-free survival longer than 6 months, and TCR features were additionally tested against progression-free survival and overall survival. Blood samples were analyzed 3 weeks after the start of treatment (second dose) and 6 weeks after the start of treatment. In the same patients, whole exome sequencing and RNA sequencing of pretreatment tumors were performed in addition to TCR sequencing. Blood samples yielded a median of 141,255 T cells and roughly 80,000 unique TCRs, with median clonality approximately 0.08. About 90% of the roughly 29 patients were males with bladder-origin urothelial cancer, and about 65% of the roughly 30 reported a prior smoking history. The study, an exploratory multi-omic analysis, examined somatic, immune and clinical correlates of response to PD-L1 blockade with atezolizumab in urothelial cancer. Pretreatment blood TCR-seq was available for about 30 patients, at least one posttreatment blood collection was obtained for about 24 patients, and tumor TCR-seq was available for about 24 patients. An ECOG performance status of 0 or 1 was recorded for the patients, and 0 to 3 prior chemotherapy regimens had been received by the patients.

Broader findings and caveats from the paper: Greater expansion of tumor-associated TCR clones in peripheral blood 3 weeks after the start of treatment was observed in patients with durable benefit (n of about 20, p = 0.022). A pretreatment peripheral blood TCR clonality below the median was linked to improved progression-free and overall survival. Because the sample size was small (n ≈ 27) and many exploratory analyses were performed, the results are intended to be hypothesis-generating.

The chain couples TRBV7-9 to TRBJ2-1; 7 middle bases align to TRBD2. Sequenced material: PBMCs, taken around atezolizumab (anti-PD-L1) treatment. The sequence was collected from a man aged 55 to 70 with urothelial cancer. The encoded CDR3 is CASSWGGVSNEQFF. The sequenced DNA is TGTGCCAGCAGCTGGGGAGGGGTGAGCAATGAGCAGTTCTTC.